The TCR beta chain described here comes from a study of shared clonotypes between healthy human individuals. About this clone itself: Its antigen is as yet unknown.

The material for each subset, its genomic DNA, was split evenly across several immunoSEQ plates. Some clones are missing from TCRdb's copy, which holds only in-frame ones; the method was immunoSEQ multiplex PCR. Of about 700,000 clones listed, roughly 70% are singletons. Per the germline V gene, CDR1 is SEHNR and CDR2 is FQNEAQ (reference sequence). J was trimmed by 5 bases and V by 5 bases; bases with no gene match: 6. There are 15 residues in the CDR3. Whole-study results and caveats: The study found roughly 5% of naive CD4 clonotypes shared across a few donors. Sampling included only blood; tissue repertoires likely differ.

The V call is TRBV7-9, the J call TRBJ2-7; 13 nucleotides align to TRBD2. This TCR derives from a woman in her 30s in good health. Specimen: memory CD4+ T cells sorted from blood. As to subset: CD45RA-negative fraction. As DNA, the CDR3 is TGTGCCAGCAGCACCGGACTAGCGGGAGTCGACGAGCAGTACTTC. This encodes CASSTGLAGVDEQYF.